This TCR beta chain was sequenced during a study of blood T cell repertoires in COVID-19. Looking at the study overall: The cDNA or gDNA used as material had been derived from T cells, B-cell-depleted T cells, or PBMCs.

Produced via immunoSEQ multiplex PCR; TCRdb's table is partial and in-frame only. This sample has around 200,000 clones, with over 75% found just once. Germline lookup yields CDR1 MNHEY and CDR2 SMNVEV (reference sequence). Trimming removed 2 bases from V and 5 bases from J; junction bases left unmatched: 14. This CDR3 spans 17 amino acids. The chain joins TRBV27 to TRBJ1-2; 7 bases line up with TRBD1. The clonotype was recovered from a man aged 50 to 60 who had recovered from COVID-19. The sample was peripheral blood. CDR3 sequence reads: CASSLIATGQNIYGYTF. The CDR3 nucleotides read TGTGCCAGCAGTTTAATAGCCACGGGACAGAATATTTATGGCTACACCTTC.